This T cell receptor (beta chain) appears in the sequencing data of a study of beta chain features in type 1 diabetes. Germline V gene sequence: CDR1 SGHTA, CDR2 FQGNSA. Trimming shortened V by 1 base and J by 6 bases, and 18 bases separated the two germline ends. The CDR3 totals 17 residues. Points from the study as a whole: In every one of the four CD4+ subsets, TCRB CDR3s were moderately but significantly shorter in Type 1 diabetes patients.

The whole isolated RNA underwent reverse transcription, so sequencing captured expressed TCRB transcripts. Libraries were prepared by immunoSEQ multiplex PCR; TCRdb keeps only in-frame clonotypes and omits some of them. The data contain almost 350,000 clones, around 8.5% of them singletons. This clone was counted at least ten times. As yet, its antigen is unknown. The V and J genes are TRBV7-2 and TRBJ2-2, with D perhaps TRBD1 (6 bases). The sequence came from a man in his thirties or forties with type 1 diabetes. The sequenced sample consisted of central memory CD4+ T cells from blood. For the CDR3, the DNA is TGTGCCAGCAGCTTAGTGGGGGCAGGGAACACGCCCGGGGAGCTGTTTTTT. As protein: CASSLVGAGNTPGELFF. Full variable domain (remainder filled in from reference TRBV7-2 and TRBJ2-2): GAGVSQSPSNKVTEKGKDVELRCDPISGHTALYWYRQSLGQGLEFLIYFQGNSAPDKSGLPSDRFSAERTGGSVSTLTIQRTQQEDSAVYLCASSLVGAGNTPGELFFGEGSRLTVL.